The clone carrying this T cell receptor beta chain was seen a few times. The antigen is not known. TCRdb redid the calling of the 5' RACE reads with MiXCR, one entry per CDR3 protein. The repertoire holds around 680,000 distinct CDR3 sequences, with 8% to 9% as singletons. The data belong to a study of identical twins. The CDR3 sequence is 16 residues long. Germline CDR1 and CDR2: MDHEN and SYDVKM. V lost 3 bases to trimming and J lost 0 bases, with 12 bases between them. General study results and limits: For cord blood, abundant beta clonotypes had fewer insertions, unlike memory repertoires, which showed none. Zero-insertion analyses were open to partial confounding by invariant MAIT and iNKT cells.

This sample was shared with a second study, whose subject was yellow fever vaccine responses in identical twins.

This receptor was identified in a woman between 18 and 30 years old in good health. Material: PBMCs. V is TRBV28 and J is TRBJ1-5; D perhaps matches TRBD1 (6 bases). The CDR3 sequence is CASSFRDTYSNQPQHF. DNA for the CDR3: TGTGCCAGCAGTTTTCGGGACACTTATAGCAATCAGCCCCAGCATTTT.